This entry is about one T cell receptor (beta chain). Its antigen is still unknown. Germline V gene sequence: CDR1 SGDLS, CDR2 YYNGEE. After removal of 7 bases from V and 0 bases from J, the junction contained 11 bases not matched to a gene. The CDR3 loop spans 17 amino acids. The source of the sample is a study of beta chain features in type 1 diabetes. Investigators reverse transcribed all isolated RNA, so they sequenced expressed TCRB transcripts. About 3.5 million reads per sample on average were obtained from naive, central memory and regulatory T cell samples. Libraries were prepared by immunoSEQ multiplex PCR; TCRdb keeps only in-frame clonotypes and omits some of them. Among a few hundred thousand clones listed, around a fifth were seen once. Findings and limits, study-wide: In patients and controls equally, PCR might favor templates that are shorter.

Cell sorting via CD45RO/CCR7/CD25/CD127/CD95/CD27 was performed to obtain CD4+ naive, central memory, regulatory and stem cell-like memory cells. Sequencing was performed on naive CD4+ T cells from blood. The chain has TRBV9 and TRBJ2-1; 9 bases are a match to TRBD2. This clonotype was sampled from a woman aged 18 to 35 in good health. CDR3 sequence: CASGGSGGLSSYNEQFF. For the CDR3, the DNA is TGTGCCAGCGGGGGTAGCGGGGGCCTTAGCTCCTACAATGAGCAGTTCTTC.